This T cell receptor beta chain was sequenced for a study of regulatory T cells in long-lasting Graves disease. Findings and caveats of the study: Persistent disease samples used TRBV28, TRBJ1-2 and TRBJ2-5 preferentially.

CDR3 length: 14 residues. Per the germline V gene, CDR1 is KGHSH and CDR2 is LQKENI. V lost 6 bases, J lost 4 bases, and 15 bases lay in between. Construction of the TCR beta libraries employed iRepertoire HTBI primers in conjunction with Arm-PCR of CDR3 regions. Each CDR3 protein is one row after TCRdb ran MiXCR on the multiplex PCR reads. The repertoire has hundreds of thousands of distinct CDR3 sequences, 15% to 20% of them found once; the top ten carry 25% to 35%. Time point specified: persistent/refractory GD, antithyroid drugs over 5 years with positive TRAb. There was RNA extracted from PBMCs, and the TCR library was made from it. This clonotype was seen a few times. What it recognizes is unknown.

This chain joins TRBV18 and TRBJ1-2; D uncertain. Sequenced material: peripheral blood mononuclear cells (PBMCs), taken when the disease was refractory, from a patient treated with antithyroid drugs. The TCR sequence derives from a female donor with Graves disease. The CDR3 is CASSPGILLYGYTF. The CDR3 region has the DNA TGTGCCAGCTCGCCGGGGATCCTACTCTATGGCTACACCTTC.